The rows below give T cell receptor beta chains drawn from one sample of a study of blood T cell repertoires in COVID-19. Assay used: immunoSEQ multiplex PCR; TCRdb lists only in-frame clones, some missing. The repertoire has around 180,000 clones, roughly 80% of them found once; the top ten carry 15% to 20%. Sequencing input: peripheral blood. Receptors originate from a man aged 55 to 70 with active or convalescent COVID-19. Both conserved end residues are trimmed from each CDR3.

CDR3 protein: ASSQVGNTEAF
V gene: TRBV28
J gene: TRBJ1-1

CDR3 protein: ASSLVTEELF
V gene: TRBV7-2
J gene: TRBJ1-4

CDR3 protein: ASSLVGRRANEKLF
V gene: TRBV11-2
J gene: TRBJ1-4

CDR3 protein: ASTERTEPQH
V gene: TRBV19
J gene: TRBJ1-5

CDR3 protein: ASGADRDLTNEKLF
V gene: TRBV28
J gene: TRBJ1-4

CDR3 protein: SAGDSNEQF
V gene: TRBV20-1
J gene: TRBJ2-1

CDR3 protein: AISDRQGVTGELF
V gene: TRBV10-3
J gene: TRBJ2-2

CDR3 protein: ASSPGLGQPQH
V gene: TRBV4-3
J gene: TRBJ1-5

CDR3 protein: ASSVTPAADTQY
V gene: TRBV9
J gene: TRBJ2-3

CDR3 protein: ASSQTGTGDNEQF
V gene: TRBV13
J gene: TRBJ2-1

CDR3 protein: ASSPLGNEQF
V gene: TRBV27
J gene: TRBJ2-1

CDR3 protein: ASSLEDRVHEQY
V gene: TRBV5-1
J gene: TRBJ2-7

CDR3 protein: ASSTTGGSTEAF
V gene: TRBV7-3
J gene: TRBJ1-1

CDR3 protein: ASSLEGTFNEKLF
V gene: TRBV7-2
J gene: TRBJ1-4

CDR3 protein: ASKRLAGDNEQF
V gene: TRBV3-1/TRBV3-2
J gene: TRBJ2-1

CDR3 protein: ASTRAETGVYGYT
V gene: TRBV2
J gene: TRBJ1-2

CDR3 protein: ASSQEGGAANTGELF
V gene: TRBV4-3
J gene: TRBJ2-2

CDR3 protein: ASSTWDWPYNEQF
V gene: TRBV21-1
J gene: TRBJ2-1

CDR3 protein: ASSPGQGMNEKLF
V gene: TRBV5-8
J gene: TRBJ1-4

CDR3 protein: ASSSPGTQALMNTEAF
V gene: TRBV7-9
J gene: TRBJ1-1

CDR3 protein: ASSLLAGETQY
V gene: TRBV7-9
J gene: TRBJ2-5

CDR3 protein: ASSPHWTNSNQPQH
V gene: TRBV28
J gene: TRBJ1-5

CDR3 protein: ASSITGPGPETQY
V gene: TRBV19
J gene: TRBJ2-5

CDR3 protein: SVETSGSGWTDTQY
V gene: TRBV29-1
J gene: TRBJ2-3

CDR3 protein: ASSFLLAELSYEQY
V gene: TRBV28
J gene: TRBJ2-7

CDR3 protein: ASSVGSAEAF
V gene: TRBV2
J gene: TRBJ1-1

CDR3 protein: ASSYSLAGGWTPDEQF
V gene: TRBV6-2/TRBV6-3
J gene: TRBJ2-1

CDR3 protein: ASGLGTGFLSSYNEQF
V gene: TRBV12-5
J gene: TRBJ2-1

CDR3 protein: ATTTGTGGREAF
V gene: TRBV19
J gene: TRBJ1-1

CDR3 protein: ASSSGAGNEQF
V gene: TRBV6-4
J gene: TRBJ2-1